A single T cell receptor beta chain is shown here with its context. This record comes from a study of blood T cell repertoires in COVID-19. This CDR3 is 15 amino acids long. Trimming took 3 bases from V and 4 from J; bases not matched to a gene: 5. Germline-derived CDR1 and CDR2 are MNHEY and SMNVEV (reference sequence). The repertoire was sequenced with immunoSEQ multiplex PCR; TCRdb's copy has only in-frame clones and lacks some. This sample has 250,000 or so clones, with roughly 87% found just once. This sequence joins TRBV27 and TRBJ1-5, with TRBD1 matching 8 bases. The source material was PBMCs or T cells enriched from blood (not recorded which). The receptor comes from a young man who had recovered from COVID-19. The CDR3 spells CASSLEGQDNQPQHF. CDR3 DNA: TGTGCCAGCAGTTTGGAGGGACAGGATAATCAGCCCCAGCATTTT.